The rows below give T cell receptor beta chains drawn from one sample of a study of T cells after yellow fever vaccination. Each CDR3 protein is one row after TCRdb ran MiXCR on the 5' RACE reads. The table shows approximately 30,000 distinct CDR3 sequences, with roughly 4.5% occurring only once. The sequencing here drew on CD8+ T cells sorted from PBMCs, taken 5 days after the yellow fever booster vaccination. Source of these receptors: a man aged 25-40 years who received the YFV17D yellow fever vaccine. Each CDR3 is given with its conserved first and last residue. Fields, in order: clone size, D gene, V gene, J gene, CDR3 DNA, CDR3 protein. The D gene is left open where the match is weak. Clone sizes are shown as how often the clone was seen (once, few, many) or a class if it is expanded.

size: many; D: -; V: TRBV11-2; J: TRBJ2-7; DNA: TGTGCCAGCAGCTTAGAAGGGTTCTACGAGCAGTACTTC; CDR3: CASSLEGFYEQYF
size: many; D: -; V: TRBV20-1; J: TRBJ2-5; DNA: TGCAGTGCTAGCTTCGGCGGGGGCGCGCAGACCCAGTACTTC; CDR3: CSASFGGGAQTQYF
size: many; D: -; V: TRBV5-1; J: TRBJ2-7; DNA: TGCGCCAACGTACGGGACTTATACTACGAGCAGTACTTC; CDR3: CANVRDLYYEQYF
size: many; D: -; V: TRBV7-2; J: TRBJ1-1; DNA: TGTGCCAGCAGCTTTTACCTGGCCTTGAACACTGAAGCTTTCTTT; CDR3: CASSFYLALNTEAFF
size: many; D: -; V: TRBV9; J: TRBJ1-2; DNA: TGTGCCAGCATGGGTTCCTATGGCTACACCTTC; CDR3: CASMGSYGYTF
size: many; D: -; V: TRBV10-2; J: TRBJ2-1; DNA: TGCGCCAGCTGGCCGGGAGTAGACTACAATGAGCAGTTCTTC; CDR3: CASWPGVDYNEQFF
size: many; D: -; V: TRBV12-3/TRBV12-4; J: TRBJ2-5; DNA: TGTGCCAGCAGTCCCCGGGGGGAGACCCAGTACTTC; CDR3: CASSPRGETQYF
size: many; D: TRBD1; V: TRBV7-8; J: TRBJ1-5; DNA: TGTGCCAGCAGCGACGGACAGGCCCGCAATCAGCCCCAGCATTTT; CDR3: CASSDGQARNQPQHF
size: many; D: TRBD2; V: TRBV20-1; J: TRBJ2-5; DNA: TGCAGTGCTCGGGCGGGAGGCAATCGGGAGACCCAGTACTTC; CDR3: CSARAGGNRETQYF
size: many; D: TRBD1; V: TRBV7-9; J: TRBJ2-7; DNA: TGTGCCAGCAGCCAAACAGGGGGCAACGAGCAGTACTTC; CDR3: CASSQTGGNEQYF
size: many; D: TRBD1; V: TRBV5-1; J: TRBJ2-3; DNA: TGCGCCAGCAGCTTTAGGGGGCGAACTAGCACAGATACGCAGTATTTT; CDR3: CASSFRGRTSTDTQYF
size: many; D: -; V: TRBV20-1; J: TRBJ2-3; DNA: TGCAGAATGGATTCTGGGGGTCTAGATACGCAGTATTTT; CDR3: CRMDSGGLDTQYF
size: many; D: -; V: TRBV20-1; J: TRBJ2-7; DNA: TGCAGTGCTCGGGCAGAAACCTACGAGCAGTACTTC; CDR3: CSARAETYEQYF
size: many; D: -; V: TRBV12-5; J: TRBJ2-3; DNA: TGTGCTAGTGGTTTACACTTGCAGGGGGGACGCACAGATACGCAGTATTTT; CDR3: CASGLHLQGGRTDTQYF
size: many; D: -; V: TRBV10-2; J: TRBJ2-7; DNA: TGCGCCAGCAACGTTAGCGCCAAACCCTACGAGCAGTACTTC; CDR3: CASNVSAKPYEQYF
size: many; D: -; V: TRBV12-3/TRBV12-4; J: TRBJ2-1; DNA: TGTGCCAGCAGTTTTACGCAGGGTGTCGGCGATGAGCAGTTCTTC; CDR3: CASSFTQGVGDEQFF
size: many; D: -; V: TRBV4-1; J: TRBJ1-2; DNA: TGCGCCAGCAGCCCCGGACCTTTGGACTATGGCTACACCTTC; CDR3: CASSPGPLDYGYTF
size: many; D: -; V: TRBV5-1; J: TRBJ2-1; DNA: TGCGCCAGCAGCGGGGTCTCTAATGAGCAGTTCTTC; CDR3: CASSGVSNEQFF
size: many; D: TRBD2; V: TRBV29-1; J: TRBJ2-3; DNA: TGCAGCGGCGGGACTAGCGGAGATACGCAGTATTTT; CDR3: CSGGTSGDTQYF
size: many; D: -; V: TRBV9; J: TRBJ2-1; DNA: TGTGCCAGCAGCACATCGGAGCATAACAATGAGCAGTTCTTC; CDR3: CASSTSEHNNEQFF
size: many; D: -; V: TRBV6-2/TRBV6-3; J: TRBJ2-1; DNA: TGTGCCAGCAGTTACTCAAGCGGTTACAATGAGCAGTTCTTC; CDR3: CASSYSSGYNEQFF
size: many; D: -; V: TRBV3-1; J: TRBJ2-7; DNA: TGTGCCAGCAGCCAGCAGGGGCAGGTAGCCGGGCAGTACTTC; CDR3: CASSQQGQVAGQYF
size: many; D: -; V: TRBV3-1; J: TRBJ2-2; DNA: TGTGCCAGCAGCCAAGACCCGGGGTTATTAACCGGGGAGCTGTTTTTT; CDR3: CASSQDPGLLTGELFF
size: many; D: -; V: TRBV6-5; J: TRBJ1-5; DNA: TGTGCCAGCGAGGGGAGTACCAATCCGCAGCCCCAGCATTTT; CDR3: CASEGSTNPQPQHF
size: many; D: -; V: TRBV5-6; J: TRBJ2-3; DNA: TGTGCCAGCAGCTTGGGGTCACACACAGATACGCAGTATTTT; CDR3: CASSLGSHTDTQYF
size: many; D: TRBD2; V: TRBV18; J: TRBJ2-1; DNA: TGTGCCAGCTCACCATCTCTAGCGGGAGGCGCTAGCTCCTACAATGAGCAGTTCTTC; CDR3: CASSPSLAGGASSYNEQFF
size: few; D: -; V: TRBV2; J: TRBJ2-1; DNA: TGTGCCAGCTGTCCTCCTCAGGCTAGTTCGCACCCGGACTATGAGCAGTTCTTC; CDR3: CASCPPQASSHPDYEQFF
size: many; D: TRBD2; V: TRBV5-4; J: TRBJ2-1; DNA: TGTGCCAGCAGCGGATATTGGGTAGCGGGGGGGGTGTTTGAGCAGTTCTTC; CDR3: CASSGYWVAGGVFEQFF
size: many; D: TRBD2; V: TRBV7-9; J: TRBJ2-7; DNA: TGTGCCAGCAGCTTACCATCTACTAGCGGGAGTTTAAGATTCTCCTACGAGCAGTACTTC; CDR3: CASSLPSTSGSLRFSYEQYF